Below, 5 T cell receptor beta chains from the same sample are listed, as sequenced in a study of blood T cell repertoires in COVID-19. Sequencing used immunoSEQ multiplex PCR; TCRdb keeps in-frame clones, though not all of them. Seen here are about 100,000 clones, around 85% observed once, and the top ten hold 13%. Sequencing input: peripheral blood. These receptors all come from a man aged 50 to 60 with active or convalescent COVID-19.

The chain recombines TRBV6-4 with TRBJ2-3; D remains unclear. The germline V and J ends were trimmed by 4 bases and 5 bases, with 10 bases remaining between them. The CDR3 contains 13 residues. Germline V gene data show CDR1 as MRHNA and CDR2 as SNTAGT. CDR3 DNA sequence: TGTGCCAGCAGTGCCGAGGCCGGAGATACGCAGTATTTT. Protein product: CASSAEAGDTQYF.

The rearrangement links TRBV11-2 to TRBJ2-3; TRBD2 agrees at 10 bases. CDR3 length: 14 amino acids. After removal of 5 bases from V and 4 bases from J, the junction contained 3 bases not matched to a gene. Germline V CDR1 and CDR2: SGHAT, FQNNGV. This CDR3 reads CASSTGTSADTQYF. In nucleotides, the CDR3 is TGTGCCAGCAGCACCGGGACTAGCGCAGATACGCAGTATTTT.

The gene calls are TRBV7-2 and TRBJ2-1; 10 bases fit TRBD2. Germline trimming cut 1 base from V and 3 bases from J; bases unmatched to any gene: 3. There are 16 residues in the CDR3. Per the germline V gene, CDR1 is SGHTA and CDR2 is FQGNSA. CDR3 sequence (DNA): TGTGCCAGCAGCTTAGAGTCTAGCGGGAGCTACAATGAGCAGTTCTTC. Residues: CASSLESSGSYNEQFF.

The chain joins TRBV7-6 to TRBJ2-2; weak D call: TRBD2 (5 bases). The V gene lost 6 bases and the J gene lost 3 bases, with 8 bases spanning the gap. From germline, CDR1 is SGHVS and CDR2 FNYEAQ. This CDR3 spans 13 amino acids. Here the CDR3 DNA reads TGTGCCAGCAGTCAGGACTACACCGGGGAGCTGTTTTTT. Translated: CASSQDYTGELFF.

The rearrangement uses TRBV19 and TRBJ2-3, with D possibly matching TRBD2 (6 bases). CDR3 length equals 16 residues. In germline, CDR1 is LNHDA, CDR2 SQIVND (reference sequence). V was trimmed by 2 bases and J by 0 bases, leaving 12 bases between them. The CDR3 sequence is CASSIRPGLSTDTQYF. Here the CDR3 DNA reads TGTGCCAGTAGTATAAGGCCGGGACTTAGCACAGATACGCAGTATTTT. Variable domain in full (rest from reference TRBV19 and TRBJ2-3): DGGITQSPKYLFRKEGQNVTLSCEQNLNHDAMYWYRQDPGQGLRLIYYSQIVNDFQKGDIAEGYSVSREKKESFPLTVTSAQKNPTAFYLCASSIRPGLSTDTQYFGPGTRLTVL.